This is a list of T cell receptor beta chains from one sample in a study of OX40 agonist ivuxolimab in advanced cancers. Profiled with immunoSEQ multiplex PCR; TCRdb holds only in-frame clones, not every one. This table holds roughly 66,000 clones, about four fifths found once. This specimen was CD4+ or CD8+ T cells sorted from blood, taken in a trial of the OX40 agonist ivuxolimab. These receptors all stem from an adult with an advanced solid tumor such as melanoma, head and neck, liver or kidney cancer. The CDR3 runs from the conserved cysteine through the conserved F or W. The D gene is left open where the match is weak. A clone size is listed for some rows: how often the clone was seen (once, few, many), or a class if it is expanded.

v_gene	j_gene	abundance	d_gene	CDR3nt	CDR3aa
TRBV5-1	TRBJ2-1	-	-	TGCGCCAGCAGCACCTCTAAAAACAATGAGCAGTTCTTC	CASSTSKNNEQFF
TRBV4-2	TRBJ2-3	-	TRBD2	TGTGCCAGCAGCTCGGACCCTAGCGGGGTGGGGTATTTT	CASSSDPSGVGYF
TRBV5-4	TRBJ2-5	-	TRBD1	TGTGCCAGCAGCGGTTTTACAGGGGGTTTCCAAGAGACCCAGTACTTC	CASSGFTGGFQETQYF
TRBV4-1	TRBJ2-1	-	-	TGCGCCAGCAGCGTTACGGGACACCCCTACAATGAGCAGTTCTTC	CASSVTGHPYNEQFF
TRBV2	TRBJ1-5	-	TRBD1	TGTGCCAGCGGGGGGACAGGGGGCATTTTGCTGCCCCAGCATTTT	CASGGTGGILLPQHF
TRBV19	TRBJ1-4	-	-	TGTGCCAGTACCCGGGACTACGACGGAAAACTGTTTTTT	CASTRDYDGKLFF
TRBV28	TRBJ1-5	-	-	TGTGCCAGCACCCCGAGCAATCAGCCCCAGCATTTT	CASTPSNQPQHF
TRBV5-4	TRBJ2-1	once	-	TGTGCCAGCAGCCCGGATGAGGGTTCCGGGGATGAGCAGTTCTTC	CASSPDEGSGDEQFF
TRBV10-3	TRBJ2-1	-	TRBD2	TGTGCCATCAGGCAGGGACTAGGTAACGATGAGCAGTTCTTC	CAIRQGLGNDEQFF
TRBV9	TRBJ1-6	-	-	TGTGCCAGCAGCAAAGCAGGCAATTCACCCCTCCACTTT	CASSKAGNSPLHF
TRBV22-1	TRBJ1-2	once	-	TGTCCTGGGAGCGCAGGGAACGGCTACACCTTC	CPGSAGNGYTF
TRBV30	TRBJ1-2	-	-	TGTGCCTGGAGTAAGGCTTCCAGGGGCTTCTATGGCTACACCTTC	CAWSKASRGFYGYTF
TRBV5-4	TRBJ2-7	once	TRBD2	TGTGCCAGCAGCTTGCGGAGCGGGAGAGACTATTCGCAGTACTTC	CASSLRSGRDYSQYF
TRBV6-6	TRBJ2-1	-	-	TGTGCCAGCAGTTACTCGAGTAGTTCCTTCCTTCAGTTCTTC	CASSYSSSSFLQFF
TRBV7-2	TRBJ2-4	-	TRBD1	TGTGCCAGCAGCCCCGACAGGGACAACATTCAGTACTTC	CASSPDRDNIQYF
TRBV11-2	TRBJ2-1	-	TRBD2	TGTGCCAGCAGCTTATTAGCGGGAGACGGTGAGCAGTTCTTC	CASSLLAGDGEQFF
TRBV2	TRBJ2-3	-	-	TGTGCCAGCAGTCCCTCTGGTCTCACAGATACGCAGTATTTT	CASSPSGLTDTQYF
TRBV27	TRBJ2-7	-	TRBD2	TGTGCCAGCGGAGCGGGAGGGCCCTACGAGCAGTACTTC	CASGAGGPYEQYF
TRBV29-1	TRBJ2-5	-	-	TGCAGCACTCGACGGTTTCAAGAGACCCAGTACTTC	CSTRRFQETQYF
TRBV19	TRBJ1-5	-	-	TGTGCCAGTAGTATAGGCCCCAATCAGCCCCAGCATTTT	CASSIGPNQPQHF
TRBV7-8	TRBJ1-4	-	-	TGTGCCAGCAGCTCATACCGGGAAAAACTGTTTTTT	CASSSYREKLFF
TRBV5-6	TRBJ2-5	-	TRBD1	TGTGCCAGCAGCTTAAAGACAGGGGGCCAAGAGACCCAGTACTTC	CASSLKTGGQETQYF
TRBV28	TRBJ2-1	few	TRBD1	TGTGCCAGTGGATCCGGGACAGGGTACAATGAGCAGTTCTTC	CASGSGTGYNEQFF
TRBV10-3	TRBJ1-4	-	-	TGTGCCATCAGTGGCGGGACTGGTAGGGAAAAACTGTTTTTT	CAISGGTGREKLFF
TRBV7-3	TRBJ1-1	once	TRBD1	TGTGCCAGCAGCTTAAACGCGGACAGGGGAAGAGGGACTGAAGCTTTCTTT	CASSLNADRGRGTEAFF
TRBV4-3	TRBJ2-5	-	-	TGCGCCAGCAGCCAAGATTACCGGGCTTCACAAGAGACCCAGTACTTC	CASSQDYRASQETQYF
TRBV6-1	TRBJ2-6	-	TRBD2	TGTGCCAGCAGTGAAGTCGGGGGGGCGGCTGGGGCCAACGTCCTGACTTTC	CASSEVGGAAGANVLTF
TRBV7-9	TRBJ1-2	-	-	TGTGCCAGCAGCCGAGATCCGGTCAACTATGGCTACACCTTC	CASSRDPVNYGYTF
TRBV19	TRBJ2-3	few	-	TGTGCCAGTAGTATAGTGGTCGATGGGTACACAGATACGCAGTATTTT	CASSIVVDGYTDTQYF
TRBV19	TRBJ1-2	-	-	TGTGCCAGTAGAATGGGACTACCTACTAACTATGGCTACACCTTC	CASRMGLPTNYGYTF
TRBV9	TRBJ2-3	-	TRBD2	TGTGCCAGCAGCCCATGGGAGGGTGGCACAGATACGCAGTATTTT	CASSPWEGGTDTQYF
TRBV7-8	TRBJ2-7	few	-	TGTGCCAGCAGCGTGGACAGTTCCTACGAGCAGTACTTC	CASSVDSSYEQYF
TRBV2	TRBJ1-1	-	-	TGTGCCAGCAACGTGGGGGGCTCGAACACTGAAGCTTTCTTT	CASNVGGSNTEAFF
TRBV5-3	TRBJ2-7	-	-	TGTGCCAGAAGCTTGGCGTCTAGCGCCAACGAGCAGTACTTC	CARSLASSANEQYF
TRBV15	TRBJ2-1	-	-	TGTGCCACCAGCAGAGTAGCAGGGCCGAACAATGAGCAGTTCTTC	CATSRVAGPNNEQFF
TRBV7-7	TRBJ1-3	-	TRBD1	TGTGCCAGCAGCTTCCAGGGGGGGGGCTCTGGAAACACCATATATTTT	CASSFQGGGSGNTIYF
TRBV5-1	TRBJ2-5	-	-	TGCGCCAGCAGCGAATCTTTTGAGACCCAGTACTTC	CASSESFETQYF
TRBV7-2	TRBJ2-5	-	-	TGTGCCAGCAGCTTACCGGGGGAAGAGACCCAGTACTTC	CASSLPGEETQYF
TRBV18	TRBJ1-1	-	TRBD1	TGTGCCAGCTCACCACCTGGGGTAGGGGGCAGGAACACTGAAGCTTTCTTT	CASSPPGVGGRNTEAFF
TRBV2	TRBJ1-4	-	TRBD1	TGTGCCAGCAGTCATCCGGGACAGTCAGAGCGAAAACTGTTTTTT	CASSHPGQSERKLFF
TRBV7-2	TRBJ2-7	-	-	TGTGCCAGCAGCTTAGCAGGGGGTCTTTACGAGCAGTACTTC	CASSLAGGLYEQYF
TRBV5-1	TRBJ2-1	-	-	TGCGCCAGCAGCTTCGGACTCAACCCGGGGAATGAGCAGTTCTTC	CASSFGLNPGNEQFF
TRBV5-5	TRBJ1-4	-	-	TGTGCCAGCAGCCAAGCGGGGATGCGGGAAAAACTGTTTTTT	CASSQAGMREKLFF
TRBV28	TRBJ1-2	once	TRBD1	TGTGCCAGCAGTTTATCGACAGGACAGGGGGCCTTCTATGGCTACACCTTC	CASSLSTGQGAFYGYTF
TRBV30	TRBJ1-6	-	-	TGTGCCTGGAGTCCAACGGGGGTTAATTCACCCCTCCACTTT	CAWSPTGVNSPLHF
TRBV30	TRBJ2-1	-	-	TGTGCCTGGTCTGTACGGGAGTCCGCGAATGAGCAGTTCTTC	CAWSVRESANEQFF
TRBV5-4	TRBJ2-6	-	TRBD2	TGTGCCAGCAGCTTGGCCCGAGCGGGAGGGCCGGGCGGGGCCAACGTCCTGACTTTC	CASSLARAGGPGGANVLTF
TRBV9	TRBJ2-3	-	TRBD2	TGTGCCAGCAGCCCGTCAATACTAGCGGGAGGGCTAGGTACAGATACGCAGTATTTT	CASSPSILAGGLGTDTQYF
TRBV6-1	TRBJ2-2	-	-	TGTGCCAGCAAGAAGGCAGAATACACCGGGGAGCTGTTTTTT	CASKKAEYTGELFF
TRBV7-2	TRBJ2-2	-	-	TGTGCCAGCAGCCGAGAACTAGTCCCCGGGGAGCTGTTTTTT	CASSRELVPGELFF